These T cell receptor beta chains were read from a single sample in a study of blood T cells in healthy people across ages. TCRdb re-analysed the 5' RACE reads in MiXCR, keeping a single row per CDR3 protein. Seen here are 700,000 to 950,000 distinct CDR3 sequences, roughly 41% observed once, and the top ten hold 20% to 25%. Sequencing was carried out using blood. These receptors were collected from a woman in her fifties or sixties in good health. Each CDR3 is given without its conserved first and last residue.

V gene: TRBV5-1
J gene: TRBJ2-4
CDR3 protein: ASSLGVRTAKNIQY

V gene: TRBV3-1
J gene: NA
CDR3 protein: ASSQRYNEQY

V gene: TRBV5-1
J gene: NA
CDR3 protein: ASSSGVGLFEQY

V gene: TRBV7-2
J gene: TRBJ2-7
CDR3 protein: ASSSRARALREQY

V gene: TRBV29-1
J gene: TRBJ2-2
CDR3 protein: SVQGTGVPGELF

V gene: TRBV7-9
J gene: TRBJ1-2
CDR3 protein: ASSRLGQENYGYT

V gene: TRBV7-2
J gene: TRBJ2-7
CDR3 protein: ASSGTSGPYEQY

V gene: TRBV10-3
J gene: TRBJ1-1
CDR3 protein: AISEGGGNTEAF

V gene: TRBV5-1
J gene: TRBJ1-4
CDR3 protein: ASSLGTGGGEKLF

V gene: TRBV2
J gene: TRBJ2-7
CDR3 protein: ASSDGRTYNEQY

V gene: TRBV7-2
J gene: TRBJ2-1
CDR3 protein: ASSSLPGNEQF

V gene: TRBV7-2
J gene: TRBJ2-5
CDR3 protein: ASSLVLGGRETQY

V gene: TRBV14
J gene: TRBJ1-1
CDR3 protein: ASSQALYGQGLNTEAF

V gene: TRBV5-1
J gene: TRBJ1-2
CDR3 protein: ASSLGSVSDGYT

V gene: TRBV7-2
J gene: TRBJ1-6
CDR3 protein: ASSLIRGGNSPLH

V gene: TRBV5-1
J gene: TRBJ2-5
CDR3 protein: ASSLVSSGGGRAETQY

V gene: TRBV5-4
J gene: TRBJ2-7
CDR3 protein: ASSLAASSYEQY

V gene: TRBV12-3/TRBV12-4
J gene: TRBJ2-7
CDR3 protein: ATSLEGRSYEQY

V gene: TRBV3-1
J gene: TRBJ1-4
CDR3 protein: ASSQGQGKAEKLF

V gene: TRBV7-2
J gene: TRBJ2-7
CDR3 protein: ASSLLPGASDSYEQY

V gene: TRBV2
J gene: TRBJ1-2
CDR3 protein: ASSVVVRGYGYT

V gene: TRBV12-3/TRBV12-4
J gene: TRBJ2-2
CDR3 protein: ASSFPRAGPNTGELF

V gene: TRBV2
J gene: TRBJ2-1
CDR3 protein: ASSEWGGRADEQF

V gene: TRBV7-2
J gene: TRBJ2-3
CDR3 protein: ASSRSSSGYTDTQY

V gene: TRBV27
J gene: TRBJ2-7
CDR3 protein: ASGDPGQGWTYEQY

V gene: TRBV11-2
J gene: TRBJ2-3
CDR3 protein: ASSKNGLAGATDTQY

V gene: TRBV28
J gene: TRBJ1-6
CDR3 protein: ASRGGAEPLH

V gene: TRBV27
J gene: TRBJ1-2
CDR3 protein: ASSVVPPYGYT

V gene: TRBV10-3
J gene: TRBJ2-6
CDR3 protein: AISLPNRGSGANVLT

V gene: TRBV13
J gene: TRBJ2-5
CDR3 protein: ASLKTGQETQY

V gene: TRBV7-2
J gene: TRBJ2-1
CDR3 protein: ASSPPGDPSYNEQF

V gene: TRBV3-1
J gene: TRBJ2-1
CDR3 protein: ASSQDAGPYNEQF